This T cell receptor beta chain is from a study of OX40 agonist ivuxolimab in advanced cancers. Study overall: Hepatocellular carcinoma, melanoma, renal cell or head and neck cancer affected the dose-escalation patients. Patients were around 83% male with ages about 23 to 80, mean around 61. Study-level results: More expanded clones were found, on average, in CD8+ than in CD4+ T cells.

Regarding this clone: Its specificity is unknown.

The protocol was immunoSEQ multiplex PCR, while the TCRdb copy is restricted to in-frame clones and leaves out a portion. The table has more than 95,000 clones, 70% to 90% seen once. In germline, CDR1 is SGHTA, CDR2 FQGTGA. This CDR3 contains 15 residues. J was trimmed by 8 bases and V by 5 bases; bases with no gene match: 14. Here the sequenced sample was CD4+ or CD8+ T cells sorted from blood, taken in a trial of the OX40 agonist ivuxolimab. V gene TRBV7-3 combines with J gene TRBJ1-2, with 7 bases aligning to TRBD1. This clonotype originated in an adult with an advanced solid tumor such as melanoma, head and neck, liver or kidney cancer. The CDR3 here is CASSPGSTGRRGYTF. The CDR3 DNA sequence: TGTGCCAGCAGCCCAGGGTCGACAGGGCGCCGAGGCTACACCTTC.